The clone carrying this T cell receptor (beta chain) has just a few counts. Its specificity is not known. For the second PCR, which ran for about 7 to 11 cycles, a sample-barcoded 5' primer and a J-beta primer mix were used. Each CDR3 protein is one row after TCRdb ran MiXCR on the 5' RACE reads. The data contain 1,800,000 or so distinct CDR3 sequences, about two fifths of them singletons. The data are from a study of blood T cells in healthy people across ages. Donors were systemically healthy Caucasian individuals from Russia aged 6 to 90 years. Drawing of peripheral blood yielded about 9.8 milliliters from each donor. Each sample yielded at least 6 million isolated PBMCs. Study outcomes and limitations: Diversity of TCR beta per million T cells declined in a roughly linear way with age.

The V gene's germline CDR1 is DFQATT and CDR2 SNEGSKA (reference sequence). V dropped 5 bases and J dropped 0 bases, with 14 bases sitting between them. The CDR3 is 14 residues long. J is TRBJ2-7 and V is TRBV20-1, with TRBD1 as a possible D gene (5 bases). This receptor was taken from a human donor in good health. Sequenced material: blood. The CDR3 sequence: CSARGRQPSYEQYF. The CDR3 bases are TGCAGTGCTCGTGGAAGACAGCCCTCCTACGAGCAGTACTTC.